Given below is one T cell receptor beta chain in context. What it binds is not known. The entry originates in a study of Ad26.COV2.S vaccination and SARS-CoV-2 variants. Study in general: The vaccine Ad26.COV2.S was put into the muscle once, or twice with 56 days between. Study-wide results and caveats: Across vaccine and placebo recipients, the breadth of non-spike TCRs was similar.

Treatment given: some 20 received Ad26.COV2.S at low or high dose, single or two shots; roughly five received placebo; per-sample allocation not given. Sample collection was performed on day 63 after the first vaccine or placebo injection. This Boston cohort included adults aged 18-55 years. Some clones are missing from TCRdb's copy, which holds only in-frame ones; the method was immunoSEQ multiplex PCR. The sample consists of a few hundred thousand clones, roughly 80% of them appearing once. Trimming stripped 0 bases from V and 6 bases from J, with 6 bases between. The CDR3 length is 13 residues. This clonotype was obtained from a person between 18 and 59 years old who received the Ad26.COV2.S COVID-19 vaccine or a placebo. Here the sequenced sample was peripheral blood, taken in a trial of Ad26.COV2.S vaccine versus placebo. This chain connects TRBV12-3 or TRBV12-4 to TRBJ1-5; no clear D gene. CDR3 DNA: TGTGCCAGCAGTTTAGCCGCATTTCAGCCCCAGCATTTT. It yields the protein CASSLAAFQPQHF.